Listed below are T cell receptor delta chains from one sample, sequenced in a study of Vδ1+ human thymocytes. TCRdb re-called the multiplex PCR reads with CATT. The table has fewer than 30,000 delta-chain clones, 6% to 8% seen once. The sample was Vdelta1+ gamma-delta thymocytes from the thymus. The receptor set was obtained from a girl under three years old who had congenital heart surgery. CDR3s include the opening cysteine and the closing phenylalanine or tryptophan. The D gene is left open where the match is weak. For some rows the clone size is stated as once, few or many, or as a class when expanded; others skip it.

>few|TRDJ1|TRDV1|TRDD3
TGTGCTCTTGGGGAATTTTCCCCTTACTGGGGGATACTACGGTACACCGATAAACTCATCTTT
CALGEFSPYWGILRYTDKLIF
>few|TRDJ1|TRDV1|TRDD3
TGTGCTCTTGGGATTCAACCTACTTGGGGATATACCCCCGATAAACTCATCTTT
CALGIQPTWGYTPDKLIF
>few|TRDJ1|TRDV1|TRDD2
TGTGCTCTGTGTTCCTACGGGCCCCTAGACACCGATAAACTCATCTTT
CALCSYGPLDTDKLIF
>medium-sized|TRDJ2|TRDV2|TRDD3
TGTGCCTGTGACGCTCACCCGGGGCACGGGTACTGGGGGATCTTCGCTTTGACAGCACAACTCTTCTTT
CACDAHPGHGYWGIFALTAQLFF
>medium-sized|TRDJ1|TRDV2|NA
TGTGCCTGTGACACAGCCCCTGGCCCCTGCACCGATAAACTCATCTTT
CACDTAPGPCTDKLIF
>NA|TRDJ1|TRDV1|NA
TGTGCTCTTGGGGAGGGGAGTCCACGTGGATTTTACACCGATAAACTCATCTTT
CALGEGSPRGFYTDKLIF
>few|TRDJ1|TRDV1|NA
TGTGCTCTTGGGGTCCACTTCCTGCCCGACTGGGACTTTTGGACCGATAAACTCATCTTT
CALGVHFLPDWDFWTDKLIF
>NA|TRDJ1|TRDV1|TRDD3
TGTGCTCTTGGGAAGGGCCCGAGGGATGGCTTGGGGATAGACAAACTCATCTTT
CALGKGPRDGLGIDKLIF
>NA|TRDJ1|TRDV1|TRDD3
TGTGCTCTTGGGGAAGGCAAACCTCCCAGTACTGGGGGAAGGCTCATCTTT
CALGEGKPPSTGGRLIF
>few|TRDJ1|TRDV1|TRDD3
TGTGCTCTTGGGGACTTAGCAAACTGGGGGACGTCCGATAAACTCATCTTT
CALGDLANWGTSDKLIF
>few|TRDJ1|TRDV1|TRDD3
TGTGCTCTTGGGGAAACCTTTCCCCCGCCGCCCTACGGAGTTAGAAGGGGATACCTTGGGGGATCCGATAAACTCATCTTT
CALGETFPPPPYGVRRGYLGGSDKLIF
>NA|TRDJ1|TRDV1|NA
TGTGCTCTTGGGGAACCTCTCGGCCTCCCTTCGCTTTTGATGGCTACTTTCCCCGATAAACTCATCTTT
CALGEPLGLPSLLMATFPDKLIF
>NA|TRDJ1|TRDV1|NA
TGTGCTCTTGGGGAGGTGGGATTGTTCCTGGCGTACACCGATAAACTCATCTTT
CALGEVGLFLAYTDKLIF
>NA|TRDJ1|TRDV2|TRDD3
TGTGCCTGTGACACCGATCGGACTGGGGATCAGGGGGCACCCGATAAACTCATCTTT
CACDTDRTGDQGAPDKLIF
>few|TRDJ1|TRDV1|NA
TGTGCTCTTGGGGAACTGGTCCAGCTGGGGTCCTACACCGATAAACTCATCTTT
CALGELVQLGSYTDKLIF
>few|TRDJ1|TRDV1|TRDD3
TGTGCTCTTGGGGAACTAGTCCTTAAGAAACTGGGGGATACCACCGATAAACTCATCTTT
CALGELVLKKLGDTTDKLIF
>few|TRDJ1|TRDV1|NA
TGTGCTCTTGGGGAACTAAAGCCTCTGCTGGACGATAAACTCATCTTT
CALGELKPLLDDKLIF
>few|TRDJ1|TRDV1|TRDD3
TGTGCTCTTACTCCCCTTTCCCGACTACTGGGGGATTCCGATAAACTCATCTTT
CALTPLSRLLGDSDKLIF
>few|TRDJ1|TRDV1|TRDD3
TGTGCTCTTGGGGTACCCGTCCCCGTACTGGGGCTCCAGAAAGGGGACACCGATAAACTCATCTTT
CALGVPVPVLGLQKGDTDKLIF
>NA|TRDJ1|TRDV1|NA
TGTGCTCTTGGGCCCTCCGGGATGCGATGGGGATCCTCGTACACCGATAAACTCATCTTT
CALGPSGMRWGSSYTDKLIF
>NA|TRDJ3|TRDV2|NA
TGTGCCTGTGACACCGAATGGTTTTGGGGGGTCGGCTCCTGGGACACCCGACAGATGTTTTTC
CACDTEWFWGVGSWDTRQMFF
>medium-sized|TRDJ1|TRDV2|TRDD3
TGTGCCTGTCTCCCTGAAAACTGGGGGATTTCGTCCACCGATAAACTCATCTTT
CACLPENWGISSTDKLIF
>few|TRDJ1|TRDV1|TRDD2
TGTGCTCTTGGGCCCCATTCTTCCTACGGGCAGGATACTGGCGATAAACTCATCTTT
CALGPHSSYGQDTGDKLIF
>few|TRDJ1|TRDV1|TRDD3
TGTGCTCTTGCGGTACTGGGGGATGCGTACACCGATAAACTCATCTTT
CALAVLGDAYTDKLIF
>few|TRDJ1|TRDV1|TRDD2
TGTGCTCTTGGGGATGGCCTTCCTAGTCGCACCGATAAACTCATCTTT
CALGDGLPSRTDKLIF
>few|TRDJ1|TRDV1|NA
TGTGCTCTTGGGGAAGGAACTCCTACGAGGGGATACGATAAACTCATCTTT
CALGEGTPTRGYDKLIF
>few|TRDJ1|TRDV1|TRDD3
TGTGCTCTTGGGGAATTTCCGGAGGGACGTACTGGGGGAAACAGTCCTAGGCCGTACACCGATAAACTCATCTTT
CALGEFPEGRTGGNSPRPYTDKLIF